The 26 T cell receptor beta chains below come from one sample, sequenced in a study of T cell responses to AZD1222 COVID-19 vaccine. Some clones are missing from TCRdb's copy, which holds only in-frame ones; the method was immunoSEQ multiplex PCR. The sample lists some 120,000 clones, 94% occurring once. Material: peripheral blood, obtained on day 0 of AZD1222 vaccination. These receptors were taken from an adult in good health.

The chain recombines TRBV30 with TRBJ1-4, with 10 bases lining up with TRBD1. J lost 5 bases, V lost 7 bases, and 7 bases had no gene match. From germline, CDR1 is GTSNPN and CDR2 SVGIG (reference sequence). This CDR3 comprises 14 residues. The chain's CDR3 is CASPGTGANEKLFF. Written as DNA, the CDR3 is TGTGCCTCCCCGGGGACAGGGGCGAATGAAAAACTGTTTTTT.

The rearrangement joins TRBV18 to TRBJ2-6; 7 bases match TRBD1. V was pared by 5 bases and J by 1 base, with 8 bases of the junction left unmatched. Germline V gene lookup returns CDR1 KGHSH and CDR2 LQKENI. CDR3 size: 17 residues. The CDR3, as DNA: TGTGCCAGCTCAGAGAACGCCAGGGGGTCTGGGGCCAACGTCCTGACTTTC. The encoded protein is CASSENARGSGANVLTF.

V gene TRBV15 combines with J gene TRBJ1-2; D not certain. This CDR3 comprises 14 residues. The germline V and J ends were trimmed by 0 bases and 5 bases, with 10 bases remaining between them. CDR1 is LNHNV and CDR2 is YYDKDF in the germline V gene (reference sequence). The DNA for the CDR3 is TGTGCCACCAGCAGAGACTATGGGAGGTATGGCTACACCTTC. Protein sequence: CATSRDYGRYGYTF.

The chain combines TRBV27 with TRBJ1-2; no clear D. This CDR3 has 13 residues. Trimming pared 4 bases from V and 8 bases from J, leaving 14 bases between. The germline V gene encodes CDR1 MNHEY and CDR2 SMNVEV (reference sequence). CDR3 sequence reads: CASSSGLAKGYTF. The CDR3 bases are TGTGCCAGCAGTTCCGGGTTAGCTAAGGGCTACACCTTC.

This clone showed up just once. The genes are TRBV28 and TRBJ1-1; D gene unclear. There are 14 residues in the CDR3. V was cut by 3 bases and J by 6 bases, with 14 bases left in between. Germline V lookup: CDR1 MDHEN, CDR2 SYDVKM. The CDR3 spells CASSLPPVVAEAFF. In DNA, the CDR3 is TGTGCCAGCAGTTTGCCCCCGGTGGTGGCTGAAGCTTTCTTT.

The rearrangement links TRBV2 to TRBJ2-7; no clear D. Trimming took 7 bases from V and 1 from J, leaving 5 bases between them. The germline gives CDR1 SNHLY, CDR2 FYNNEI. The CDR3 length is 11 residues. The CDR3: CASTRSYEQYF. DNA of the CDR3: TGTGCCAGCACCCGGTCCTACGAGCAGTACTTC.

V gene TRBV19 combines with J gene TRBJ1-2; D might be TRBD1 (5 bases). Looked up from germline, CDR1 is LNHDA and CDR2 is SQIVND (reference sequence). CDR3 length: 15 amino acids. The ends were cut back, 7 bases at V and 4 bases at J, with 19 bases in the middle. As DNA, the CDR3 is TGTGCCAGTAACTACCGGGGAAGGGGCCCCTATGGCTACACCTTC. The encoded protein is CASNYRGRGPYGYTF.

The CDR3 here is CASRHAPAPQFSGANVLTF. The CDR3 DNA follows: TGTGCCAGCAGACACGCGCCGGCGCCGCAGTTCTCTGGGGCCAACGTCCTGACTTTC. The chain has TRBV7-8 and TRBJ2-6, with unresolved D. Trimming pared 6 bases from V and 0 bases from J, leaving 21 bases between. The CDR3 consists of 19 residues. The germline V gene encodes CDR1 SGHVS and CDR2 FQNEAQ.

The chain has TRBV4-3 and TRBJ2-1; TRBD2 matches at 13 bases. The length of the CDR3 is 15 residues. Germline V lookup: CDR1 LGHNA, CDR2 YSLEER. The V segment lost 5 bases and the J segment 4 bases; nucleotides outside the gene matches: 2. CDR3 protein: CASSILAGGYNEQFF. The CDR3 nucleotides are TGCGCCAGCAGCATACTAGCGGGAGGGTACAATGAGCAGTTCTTC.

The gene calls are TRBV28 and TRBJ1-1, with a possible D match to TRBD1 (5 bases). CDR3 length equals 14 residues. Germline V CDR1 and CDR2: MDHEN, SYDVKM. Trimming pared 5 bases from V and 2 bases from J, leaving 12 bases between. In nucleotides, the CDR3 is TGTGCCAGCAGTCCGGGGACCTCAAACACTGAAGCTTTCTTT. Its translation is CASSPGTSNTEAFF.

The rearrangement joins TRBV3-1 (or the pseudogene TRBV3-2) to TRBJ2-7, with 9 positions matching TRBD2. The CDR3 is made up of 15 amino acids. After removal of 3 bases from V and 5 bases from J, the junction contained 8 bases not matched to a gene. Per the germline V gene, CDR1 is LGHDT and CDR2 is YNNKEL (reference sequence). The CDR3 coding sequence is TGTGCCAGCAGCCACACAGCGGGAGGAGGCGACGAGCAGTACTTC. Its translation: CASSHTAGGGDEQYF.

The gene calls are TRBV4-1 and TRBJ1-1; unclear D gene. V was shortened by 0 bases and J by 4 bases, with 15 bases between the two germline ends. Germline CDR1 and CDR2: MGHRA and YSYEKL. The CDR3 runs to 16 residues. As DNA, the CDR3 is TGCGCCAGCAGCCAAGATGCGGGTGTGGTTGTCACTGAAGCTTTCTTT. This encodes CASSQDAGVVVTEAFF.

The rearrangement joins TRBV29-1 to TRBJ2-1; D possibly corresponds to TRBD2 (5 bases). Trimming removed 0 bases from V and 0 bases from J, with 9 bases in between. Germline V gene lookup returns CDR1 SQVTM and CDR2 ANQGSEA. The CDR3 totals 15 residues. The CDR3 DNA reads TGCAGCGTTGAAGATCGCAGCGGCTCCTACAATGAGCAGTTCTTC. Its translation: CSVEDRSGSYNEQFF.

V and J are TRBV5-5 and TRBJ2-2; no firm D call. Germline lookup yields CDR1 SGHKS and CDR2 YYEKEE (reference sequence). The CDR3 extends over 15 amino acids. V dropped 0 bases and J dropped 6 bases, with 12 bases sitting between them. The CDR3 is CASSLGLGYSGELFF. In DNA, the CDR3 is TGTGCCAGCAGCTTGGGTTTAGGGTACTCCGGGGAGCTGTTTTTT.

The chain uses TRBV2 and TRBJ1-1; a possible D gene is TRBD1 (6 bases). Germline V CDR1 and CDR2: SNHLY, FYNNEI. The ends were cut back, 5 bases at V and 3 bases at J, with 16 bases in the middle. The CDR3 contains 15 residues. The CDR3 DNA follows: TGTGCCAGCAGTTTTGGTGGGGGGGGCTACACTGAAGCTTTCTTT. Its translation: CASSFGGGGYTEAFF. Based on the CDR3 plus reference TRBV2 and TRBJ1-1, the full variable domain is EPEVTQTPSHQVTQMGQEVILRCVPISNHLYFYWYRQILGQKVEFLVSFYNNEISEKSEIFDDQFSVERPDGSNFTLKIRSTKLEDSAMYFCASSFGGGGYTEAFFGQGTRLTVV.

The chain joins TRBV28 to TRBJ1-2; TRBD1 matches 11 bases. CDR3 size: 16 residues. Germline trimming cut 4 bases from V and 8 bases from J; bases unmatched to any gene: 12. CDR1 MDHEN and CDR2 SYDVKM come from the germline V gene. The CDR3 sequence is CASSSPGTGGEGGYTF. The CDR3 region has the DNA TGTGCCAGCAGTTCTCCCGGGACAGGGGGGGAGGGAGGCTACACCTTC.

The chain recombines TRBV19 with TRBJ1-3, with D unclear. The CDR3 contains 13 residues. Trimming cost V 3 bases and J 9 bases, with 12 bases left between them. The germline V gene encodes CDR1 LNHDA and CDR2 SQIVND (reference sequence). The CDR3 nucleotides read TGTGCCAGTAGTATTAGTGGATTTCGCACCATATATTTT. It codes for CASSISGFRTIYF.

The chain links TRBV7-2 to TRBJ1-1; D ambiguous. V lost 1 base and J lost 3, with 6 bases in between. Germline CDR1 SGHTA, CDR2 FQGNSA. The CDR3 contains 13 residues. The CDR3 bases are TGTGCCAGCAGCTTAGTGAGGGACACTGAAGCTTTCTTT. It yields the protein CASSLVRDTEAFF.

This chain joins TRBV30 and TRBJ2-5, with TRBD1 identical over 9 bases. CDR1 and CDR2 (germline): GTSNPN, SVGIG (reference sequence). After removal of 0 bases from V and 5 bases from J, the junction contained 7 bases not matched to a gene. This CDR3 is built from 15 residues. CDR3 protein: CAWSVLQGARETQYF. The CDR3 DNA reads as TGTGCCTGGAGTGTATTACAGGGGGCGCGGGAGACCCAGTACTTC.

The chain uses TRBV29-1 and TRBJ2-7; 7 nucleotides align to TRBD1. This CDR3 is 12 amino acids long. CDR1 is SQVTM, CDR2 ANQGSEA, per germline. The CDR3 DNA follows: TGCAGTACGACAGGGATGTCCTACGAGCAGTACTTC. Its protein product is CSTTGMSYEQYF.

The genes are TRBV7-9 and TRBJ1-2, with 7 bases aligning to TRBD1. The length of the CDR3 is 13 residues. Germline trimming cut 4 bases from V and 3 bases from J; bases unmatched to any gene: 2. CDR1 and CDR2 from the germline V gene are SEHNR and FQNEAQ (reference sequence). The CDR3 protein is CASSYTGDYGYTF. DNA for the CDR3: TGTGCCAGCAGCTACACAGGGGACTATGGCTACACCTTC.

V is TRBV6-5 and J is TRBJ1-2, with D possibly matching TRBD1 (6 bases). This CDR3 is 15 amino acids long. The germline gives CDR1 MNHEY, CDR2 SVGAGI. Trimming removed 5 bases at V and 6 bases at J, with 19 bases between. CDR3 nucleotides: TGTGCCAGCAGTATCGTAAGGGGGGCGGGCGATGGCTACACCTTC. As protein: CASSIVRGAGDGYTF.

V and J are TRBV28 and TRBJ1-2; weak D call: TRBD1 (6 bases). Between the trimmed V and J ends, which lost 6 bases and 6 bases, there was a span of 17 bases. The germline CDR1 and CDR2 sequences are MDHEN and SYDVKM. The CDR3 is 14 residues long. CDR3 sequence: CASRSPGEGNGYTF. As DNA, the CDR3 is TGTGCCAGCAGATCCCCAGGGGAGGGGAATGGCTACACCTTC.

The chain's CDR3 is CASSLDLINEKLFF. CDR3 nucleotides: TGTGCCAGCAGCTTAGATCTCATTAATGAAAAACTGTTTTTT. The chain combines TRBV11-2 with TRBJ1-4; D gene ambiguous. The CDR3 has 14 amino acids. The V end lost 0 bases, the J end lost 4 bases, and 6 bases lay between the germline ends. Germline CDR1 and CDR2: SGHAT and FQNNGV.

The CDR3 here is CSVVGEGWGNEQFF. The CDR3 DNA reads TGCAGCGTTGTGGGGGAGGGCTGGGGCAATGAGCAGTTCTTC. This chain uses TRBV29-1 with TRBJ2-1, with 7 bases lining up with TRBD2. V dropped 4 bases and J dropped 6; count of bases not matched to a gene: 9. The germline V gene has CDR1 SQVTM and CDR2 ANQGSEA. CDR3 length: 14 residues.

The chain joins TRBV23-1 to TRBJ2-5; unclear D gene. TRBV23-1 is marked as an open reading frame, function uncertain. This CDR3 comprises 10 residues. V was clipped by 4 bases and J by 4 bases, with 1 base between them. CDR3 nucleotides: TGCGCCAGCAGTCCAGAGACCCAGTACTTC. Its protein is CASSPETQYF.